Listed below are T cell receptor beta chains from one sample, sequenced in a study of human T cells and chemical hapten exposure. Each CDR3 protein is one row after TCRdb ran MiXCR on the RACE reads. Here the sample spans 100,000 to 150,000 distinct CDR3 sequences, about 10% being singletons. The sample was whole blood, taken in connection with sensitization to the hapten diphenylcyclopropenone (DPC). These receptors were obtained from a woman aged 45-60 years with alopecia areata. Some clones in this sample may be carry-over from other donors' samples. CDR3s include the opening cysteine and the closing phenylalanine or tryptophan. D genes are given only for firm matches. Part of the rows lack a size; the others show once, few, many or a class for expanded clones.

D gene: TRBD1; clone size: few; J gene: TRBJ1-1; V gene: TRBV29-1; CDR3 DNA: TGCAGCGCGCGGTACAGGGGGAGGAACACTGAAGCTTTCTTT; CDR3 protein: CSARYRGRNTEAFF
D gene: TRBD1; clone size: many; J gene: TRBJ2-7; V gene: TRBV15; CDR3 DNA: TGTGCCACCAGCAGTAGAACGCTCGGACAGGACTACGAGCAGTACTTC; CDR3 protein: CATSSRTLGQDYEQYF
D gene: NA; clone size: NA; J gene: TRBJ1-2; V gene: TRBV20-1; CDR3 DNA: TGCAGTGCTAGGCGAGACTACTATGGCTACACCTTC; CDR3 protein: CSARRDYYGYTF
D gene: TRBD1; clone size: few; J gene: TRBJ2-3; V gene: TRBV12-3/TRBV12-4; CDR3 DNA: TGTGCCAGCAGACCCGGACAGGGGGTTTGGGATACGCAGTATTTT; CDR3 protein: CASRPGQGVWDTQYF
D gene: NA; clone size: NA; J gene: TRBJ2-1; V gene: TRBV18; CDR3 DNA: TGTGCCAGCTCACCACCGACTGTCTCCTACAATGAGCAGTTCTTC; CDR3 protein: CASSPPTVSYNEQFF
D gene: NA; clone size: NA; J gene: TRBJ1-2; V gene: TRBV6-2/TRBV6-3; CDR3 DNA: TGTGCCAGCAGTCCAACCGGGACGGTGTCCGGGAGCTACACCTTC; CDR3 protein: CASSPTGTVSGSYTF
D gene: NA; clone size: few; J gene: TRBJ2-3; V gene: TRBV4-2; CDR3 DNA: TGTGCCAGCAGCCCGCTCCATAAGGGGGACACAGATACGCAGTATTTT; CDR3 protein: CASSPLHKGDTDTQYF
D gene: NA; clone size: NA; J gene: TRBJ2-2; V gene: TRBV27; CDR3 DNA: TGTGCCAGCAGTTTATCAGGGGGGAGGGCCACCGGGGAGCTGTTTTTT; CDR3 protein: CASSLSGGRATGELFF
D gene: NA; clone size: few; J gene: TRBJ1-2; V gene: TRBV14; CDR3 DNA: TGTGCCAGCAGCCAAGATCGCGATGGCTACACCTTC; CDR3 protein: CASSQDRDGYTF
D gene: NA; clone size: many; J gene: TRBJ2-3; V gene: TRBV7-6; CDR3 DNA: TGTGCCAGCAGCCCCCGTTCAGATACGCAGTATTTT; CDR3 protein: CASSPRSDTQYF
D gene: TRBD2; clone size: few; J gene: TRBJ2-3; V gene: TRBV20-1; CDR3 DNA: TGCAGTGCTAGAGATCAGCGGGACCGCCTGTATTTT; CDR3 protein: CSARDQRDRLYF
D gene: TRBD2; clone size: NA; J gene: TRBJ2-7; V gene: TRBV7-9; CDR3 DNA: TGTGCCAGCAGCAAGAGGCCGGGACTAGACGAGCAGTACTTC; CDR3 protein: CASSKRPGLDEQYF
D gene: NA; clone size: NA; J gene: TRBJ2-3; V gene: TRBV14; CDR3 DNA: TGTGCCAGCAGCCCGGAGCTAAGCACAGATACGCAGTATTTT; CDR3 protein: CASSPELSTDTQYF
D gene: NA; clone size: many; J gene: TRBJ2-4; V gene: TRBV11-3; CDR3 DNA: TGTGCCAGCAGCTCCTTCAGGGATTCCAAAAACATTCAGTACTTC; CDR3 protein: CASSSFRDSKNIQYF
D gene: NA; clone size: many; J gene: TRBJ2-6; V gene: TRBV11-2; CDR3 DNA: TGTGCCAGCAGCGCTACCCAGAGGGACGTCCTGACTTTC; CDR3 protein: CASSATQRDVLTF
D gene: NA; clone size: NA; J gene: TRBJ2-5; V gene: TRBV12-3/TRBV12-4; CDR3 DNA: TGTGCCAGCAGTTTAACTAGTCTGGAGACCCAGTACTTC; CDR3 protein: CASSLTSLETQYF
D gene: NA; clone size: NA; J gene: TRBJ1-5; V gene: TRBV20-1; CDR3 DNA: TGCAGTGCTAGATCCTCGGAGGGCTCCGATCAGCCCCAGCATTTT; CDR3 protein: CSARSSEGSDQPQHF
D gene: NA; clone size: NA; J gene: TRBJ2-6; V gene: TRBV15; CDR3 DNA: TGTGCCACCAGCCGAAACACCCTCATAGTCTCTGGGGCCAACGTCCTGACTTTC; CDR3 protein: CATSRNTLIVSGANVLTF
D gene: NA; clone size: few; J gene: TRBJ2-5; V gene: TRBV30; CDR3 DNA: TGTGCCTGGAGTGTTTTCTCCGCGGAGACCCAGTACTTC; CDR3 protein: CAWSVFSAETQYF
D gene: NA; clone size: many; J gene: TRBJ1-1; V gene: TRBV7-2; CDR3 DNA: TGTGCCAGCAGCTTGATTCGCACTGAAGCTTTCTTT; CDR3 protein: CASSLIRTEAFF
D gene: NA; clone size: NA; J gene: TRBJ2-4; V gene: TRBV20-1; CDR3 DNA: TGCAGTGCCCGGCCGCGACGGGATGGCAAAAACATTCAGTACTTC; CDR3 protein: CSARPRRDGKNIQYF
D gene: NA; clone size: few; J gene: TRBJ2-2; V gene: TRBV28; CDR3 DNA: TGTGCCAGCAGTCTACTTCAGGGGACCGGGGAGCTGTTTTTT; CDR3 protein: CASSLLQGTGELFF
D gene: NA; clone size: few; J gene: TRBJ2-3; V gene: TRBV6-5; CDR3 DNA: TGTGCCAGCAGGAGGGGATCAGGATGGGACACAGATACGCAGTATTTT; CDR3 protein: CASRRGSGWDTDTQYF
D gene: NA; clone size: many; J gene: TRBJ2-3; V gene: TRBV5-6; CDR3 DNA: TGTGCCAGCAGCTGGGGCCTGGGGGAAGCAGATACGCAGTATTTT; CDR3 protein: CASSWGLGEADTQYF
D gene: TRBD1; clone size: few; J gene: TRBJ2-1; V gene: TRBV5-1; CDR3 DNA: TGCGCCAGCAGCACCTGGACAGGGAATGAGCAGTTCTTC; CDR3 protein: CASSTWTGNEQFF
D gene: TRBD1; clone size: few; J gene: TRBJ2-1; V gene: TRBV7-9; CDR3 DNA: TGTGCCAGCAGCCTGTTGACAGGGTCCCCTTACAATGAGCAGTTCTTC; CDR3 protein: CASSLLTGSPYNEQFF
D gene: NA; clone size: NA; J gene: TRBJ2-7; V gene: TRBV5-6; CDR3 DNA: TGTGCCAGCAGCTTGCTCAGGAGCTATTACGAGCAGTACTTC; CDR3 protein: CASSLLRSYYEQYF
D gene: NA; clone size: many; J gene: TRBJ2-3; V gene: TRBV5-1; CDR3 DNA: TGCGCCAGCAGGGGGAGAGCCTCTAGCACAGATACGCAGTATTTT; CDR3 protein: CASRGRASSTDTQYF
D gene: TRBD2; clone size: many; J gene: TRBJ2-7; V gene: TRBV20-1; CDR3 DNA: TGCAGTGCTGTGCGACAATCCGGGACTAGTAGCGAGCAGTACTTC; CDR3 protein: CSAVRQSGTSSEQYF
D gene: TRBD1; clone size: many; J gene: TRBJ1-2; V gene: TRBV6-2/TRBV6-3; CDR3 DNA: TGTGCCAGCCAACGGACAGGTTCCAGCTATGGCTACACCTTC; CDR3 protein: CASQRTGSSYGYTF
D gene: NA; clone size: NA; J gene: TRBJ2-1; V gene: TRBV9; CDR3 DNA: TGTGCCAGCAGCGTAGCATCAGAGGGTAAGACCGGTGAGCAGTTCTTC; CDR3 protein: CASSVASEGKTGEQFF
D gene: TRBD1; clone size: few; J gene: TRBJ1-4; V gene: TRBV6-1; CDR3 DNA: TGTGCCAGCAGGACCCCCCCGGCAGGGGGGAGTGAAAAACTGTTTTTT; CDR3 protein: CASRTPPAGGSEKLFF
D gene: TRBD2; clone size: few; J gene: TRBJ2-1; V gene: TRBV2; CDR3 DNA: TGTGCCAGCAGTGCGGTACTAGCGGGCCGCTACAATGAGCAGTTCTTC; CDR3 protein: CASSAVLAGRYNEQFF
D gene: TRBD2; clone size: NA; J gene: TRBJ2-1; V gene: TRBV12-3/TRBV12-4; CDR3 DNA: TGTGCCAGCACCAGGACTAGCGGGAGGAATGAGCAGTTCTTC; CDR3 protein: CASTRTSGRNEQFF
D gene: NA; clone size: NA; J gene: TRBJ1-6; V gene: TRBV27; CDR3 DNA: TGTGCCAGCAGTTTCGCGGGGGATCATTCACCCCTCCACTTT; CDR3 protein: CASSFAGDHSPLHF
D gene: TRBD2; clone size: NA; J gene: TRBJ2-1; V gene: TRBV30; CDR3 DNA: TGTGCCTGGAGTGGCGGGAGGGCCTCCTACAATGAGCAGTTCTTC; CDR3 protein: CAWSGGRASYNEQFF
D gene: TRBD2; clone size: NA; J gene: TRBJ2-1; V gene: TRBV7-2; CDR3 DNA: TGTGCCAGCAGCTTAGAGGGACCCGGGAGGGCCTTCTACAATGAGCAGTTCTTC; CDR3 protein: CASSLEGPGRAFYNEQFF
D gene: NA; clone size: few; J gene: TRBJ2-6; V gene: TRBV9; CDR3 DNA: TGTGCCAGCAGCGCCCGGCCGGTGGCTGGGGCCAACGTCCTGACTTTC; CDR3 protein: CASSARPVAGANVLTF
D gene: TRBD1; clone size: few; J gene: TRBJ1-1; V gene: TRBV19; CDR3 DNA: TGTGCCACCACGCCTCAGGGACAGCCGAACACTGAAGCTTTCTTT; CDR3 protein: CATTPQGQPNTEAFF
D gene: TRBD1; clone size: NA; J gene: TRBJ1-4; V gene: TRBV7-2; CDR3 DNA: TGTGCCAGCAGCACAACTCCGGGACAGGGGGAAAAACTGTTTTTT; CDR3 protein: CASSTTPGQGEKLFF
D gene: NA; clone size: NA; J gene: TRBJ2-7; V gene: TRBV4-1; CDR3 DNA: TGCGCCAGCAGCCAAAACGGCTACGAGCAGTACTTC; CDR3 protein: CASSQNGYEQYF
D gene: NA; clone size: few; J gene: TRBJ1-5; V gene: TRBV20-1; CDR3 DNA: TGCAGTTCCACTGAGGGCAATCAGCCCCAGCATTTT; CDR3 protein: CSSTEGNQPQHF
D gene: NA; clone size: few; J gene: TRBJ1-6; V gene: TRBV20-1; CDR3 DNA: TGCAGTGCTAGACCCGGGGGGGGAGTTGGGTCACCCCTCCACTTT; CDR3 protein: CSARPGGGVGSPLHF
D gene: NA; clone size: NA; J gene: TRBJ2-7; V gene: TRBV3-1; CDR3 DNA: TGTGCCAGCAGCCAAGTGGAGGGGAACGAGCAGTACTTC; CDR3 protein: CASSQVEGNEQYF
D gene: TRBD2; clone size: NA; J gene: TRBJ2-1; V gene: TRBV29-1; CDR3 DNA: TGCAGCGTTGTGGGCGTCGTGACTAGCTCTGGGCAGGAGCAGTTCTTC; CDR3 protein: CSVVGVVTSSGQEQFF
D gene: NA; clone size: few; J gene: TRBJ2-3; V gene: TRBV20-1; CDR3 DNA: TGCAGTGCTCGTGCGAGTAGCACAGATACGCAGTATTTT; CDR3 protein: CSARASSTDTQYF
D gene: NA; clone size: many; J gene: TRBJ2-3; V gene: TRBV9; CDR3 DNA: TGTGCCAGCAGCCCCCTCGGGCAGGATATCACAGATACGCAGTATTTT; CDR3 protein: CASSPLGQDITDTQYF
D gene: NA; clone size: NA; J gene: TRBJ2-3; V gene: TRBV20-1; CDR3 DNA: TGCAGTGCTCCCGATTGGGGCTATACGCAGTATTTT; CDR3 protein: CSAPDWGYTQYF
D gene: TRBD1; clone size: few; J gene: TRBJ1-6; V gene: TRBV4-3; CDR3 DNA: TGCGCCAGCAGCCAAGAAAGGACAGGGAAGAATTCACCCCTCCACTTT; CDR3 protein: CASSQERTGKNSPLHF
D gene: NA; clone size: many; J gene: TRBJ1-5; V gene: TRBV5-4; CDR3 DNA: TGTGCCAGCAGCTTCGGCGATCAGCCCCAGCATTTT; CDR3 protein: CASSFGDQPQHF
D gene: TRBD1; clone size: few; J gene: TRBJ1-2; V gene: TRBV28; CDR3 DNA: TGTGCCAGCAGTTCCGGGACAGAGAACCTAAACTATGGCTACACCTTC; CDR3 protein: CASSSGTENLNYGYTF
D gene: TRBD1; clone size: many; J gene: TRBJ2-7; V gene: TRBV7-9; CDR3 DNA: TGTGCCAGCAGCTTCGTGACAGGGCCTTACTACGAGCAGTACTTC; CDR3 protein: CASSFVTGPYYEQYF
D gene: NA; clone size: many; J gene: TRBJ1-3; V gene: TRBV6-1; CDR3 DNA: TGTGCCAGCAGTGAATCAGGGCCGACGGGGTCTGGAAACACCATATATTTT; CDR3 protein: CASSESGPTGSGNTIYF
D gene: TRBD1; clone size: few; J gene: TRBJ1-4; V gene: TRBV6-5; CDR3 DNA: TGTGCCAGCAGTTACTCCCGGACAGGGGGCCTCGAAAAACTGTTTTTT; CDR3 protein: CASSYSRTGGLEKLFF
D gene: TRBD1; clone size: NA; J gene: TRBJ1-2; V gene: TRBV7-2; CDR3 DNA: TGTGCCAGCAGTTCGGGACAGGGGGGCGTTGGCTACACCTTC; CDR3 protein: CASSSGQGGVGYTF
D gene: NA; clone size: many; J gene: TRBJ2-5; V gene: TRBV28; CDR3 DNA: TGTGCCAGCGGAGTAGAGACCCAGTACTTC; CDR3 protein: CASGVETQYF
D gene: NA; clone size: few; J gene: TRBJ2-3; V gene: TRBV3-1; CDR3 DNA: TGTGCCAGCAGCCAAGATGTGGACATCAGCACAGATACGCAGTATTTT; CDR3 protein: CASSQDVDISTDTQYF
D gene: NA; clone size: few; J gene: TRBJ2-2; V gene: TRBV7-2; CDR3 DNA: TGTGCCAGCAGCTTAGTAGAAATCGGGGAGCTGTTTTTT; CDR3 protein: CASSLVEIGELFF
D gene: TRBD1; clone size: few; J gene: TRBJ2-5; V gene: TRBV20-1; CDR3 DNA: TGCAGTGCCCCCCGGACAGGGTATGAGACCCAGTACTTC; CDR3 protein: CSAPRTGYETQYF